Included here is one T cell receptor beta chain sequence, with context. This entry belongs to a study of blood T cell repertoires in COVID-19. In the authors' methods: Scientists estimated how many nucleated cells there were by amplifying reference gene primers. Assay used: immunoSEQ multiplex PCR; TCRdb lists only in-frame clones, some missing. Clone size and the V and J calls come from that table; the DNA yielded D and trimming. The table lists over 55,000 clones, about 82% of them singletons. Trimming removed 1 base at V and 8 bases at J, with 6 bases between. Germline-derived CDR1 and CDR2 are LNHNV and YYDKDF (reference sequence). This CDR3 is built from 12 residues.

The sequenced sample consisted of peripheral blood. The rearrangement joins TRBV15 to TRBJ2-1, with TRBD2 as a possible D gene (6 bases). The source is a human donor in a cohort sampled during active COVID-19. CDR3 in amino acids: CATSRGGDEQFF. In nucleotides, the CDR3 is TGTGCCACCAGCAGAGGGGGGGATGAGCAGTTCTTC.